The entry below describes one T cell receptor (beta chain). In its sample, this clone was seen once. Which antigen it targets is not known. One base away there is no much larger clone; base qualities are not given. The data originate from a study of CD8+ T cells in alopecia areata listed by TCRdb under 2018. For the wider study: The treated patients took part in an open-label pilot trial in which moderate-to-severe alopecia areata was treated with oral tofacitinib at 5 to 10 mg twice daily. Tofacitinib-treated patients had biopsies at baseline and at 4 and 24 weeks of treatment, with a later scalp biopsy in several patients. RNA was obtained with the PAXgene miRNA kit for fixed scalp, the miRNeasy kit for PBMCs, and the RNeasy kit for mouse skin. High-throughput TCRbeta sequencing was used to examine T cell clonal expansion in alopecia areata in both the C3H/HeJ mouse model and human patients. Clonality in the scalp was compared among normal scalp (n=4), patchy alopecia areata scalp (n=8), and alopecia totalis/universalis scalp (n=8). Patients stayed on tofacitinib for 6 to 18 months and then had 6 months of follow-up off drug so that delayed response and recurrence could be assessed. In humans, TCRbeta sequencing was performed on scalp tissue and on sorted CD4+ and CD8+ peripheral blood T cells from healthy controls and from patients with patchy or totalis/universalis alopecia areata. Disease severity in treated patients was measured with the SALT score, which quantifies the percentage of affected scalp surface area. immunoSEQ multiplex PCR using 35 Vbeta forward primers and 13 Jbeta reverse primers was used to amplify TCRbeta CDR3 regions.

What this sample's treatment or condition label stands for: oral pan-JAK inhibitor, 5-10 mg twice daily. Lesional scalp punch biopsies and peripheral blood were collected from alopecia areata patients. PBMCs were separated by density centrifugation and stained for CD3, CD4 and CD8, after which CD4+ and CD8+ T cells were sorted on a FACSAria. The library was built by means of the immunoSEQ multiplex PCR assay. For TCR sequencing, RNA was extracted from every sample and reverse transcribed into cDNA to serve as template. First-strand cDNA was synthesized with SuperScript III using a 2:1 mix of oligo-dT and random hexamers. Amplification bias was assessed with a synthetic immune receptor repertoire, and residual bias was removed computationally. Processing in the source paper ran as follows. Raw reads were preprocessed to remove errors, and CDR3 was defined by IMGT conventions from the conserved cysteine to phenylalanine. To get clonality, Shannon entropy was normalized by log2 of the number of productive unique TCRs and the result was subtracted from 1. Whether scalp clones were CD4 or CD8 was inferred by matching scalp TCRbeta sequences against CD4 and CD8 repertoires sorted from blood. TCRdb limited this immuneACCESS table to in-frame rearrangements with V and J called. A share of clones is missing; checked studies link under half to unresolved V genes, and the rest is unexplained. For V, J and clone size, that table is used; D and trimming come from the DNA. This sample lists around 97,000 clones; 70% to 90% were detected once. The biggest ten clones account for 8.5% to 14% of the sample.

Trimmed from V: 7 bases; trimmed from J: 0 bases; junction bases lacking a gene match: 12. The germline V gene sets CDR1 to SGHTA and CDR2 to FQGNSA. From cysteine to phenylalanine, the CDR3 is 18 amino acids long. CDR3 DNA is the only sequence kept; it has 54 bases, read in frame from the first base. The research as a whole found: Scalp clonality and the number of expanded CD8+ clones among the top 100 scalp clones were significantly decreased by tofacitinib. Compared with normal scalp, lesional scalp had higher clonality and more expanded CD8+ clones, particularly in alopecia totalis/universalis, a pattern that suggests antigenic drive. Because the treated cohort was small and had just a single nonresponder, larger studies are needed to establish links between baseline CD8+ expansion and response. Unlike mouse skin, where gammadelta T cells dominate, normal human skin contains resident alphabeta T cells that get sequenced too, which complicates analysis of the scalp TCR repertoire. During tofacitinib treatment, many expanded lesional clones stuck around in both scalp and blood, and this persistence may partly explain why relapse happens after treatment is stopped. TCR sequences shared between patients were less clear than in mice, possibly partly because of HLA diversity in the patient population.

The source is a human donor with alopecia areata. The chain uses TRBV7-2 and TRBJ2-7; the central 13 bases match TRBD2. The sequenced sample was CD8+ T cells sorted from blood, obtained at approximately week 34, from a patient treated with tofacitinib. The CDR3 is CASNAKGLAGEYSYEQYF. The DNA is as follows: TGTGCCAGCAACGCAAAAGGACTAGCGGGGGAATACTCCTACGAGCAGTACTTC.